This TCR beta chain was recorded in a study of early T cells in non-severe SARS-CoV-2 infection. Study background: Unsorted whole-blood RNA was sequenced in bulk, leaving chains unpaired.

The CDR3 contains 14 residues. Germline CDR1 is SEHNR and CDR2 is FQNEAQ (reference sequence). The V end was cut by 1 base, the J end by 7 bases, with 14 bases between. Study-wide points: Private and CD4 specificities were missed by VDJdb matching, skewed to anti-spike CD8.

A few counts support this clonotype. Its antigen is currently unknown. Each cDNA molecule carried a unique molecular identifier. One entry per CDR3 protein results from TCRdb running MiXCR on the 5' RACE reads. The sample holds tens of thousands of distinct CDR3 sequences, approximately 6.1% seen once. Sequencing input: whole blood. The chain uses TRBV7-9 and TRBJ2-7, with D perhaps assigned TRBD1 or TRBD2 (6 bases each). The clonotype was recovered from an adult who was a healthcare worker with PCR-confirmed SARS-CoV-2 infection or an uninfected control (not recorded which). The DNA for the CDR3 is TGTGCCAGCAGCTTAGGGGGGGCCGTCTGGGAGCAGTACTTC. Protein sequence: CASSLGGAVWEQYF.